Following are 28 T cell receptor beta chains from one sample sequenced in a study of identical twins. TCRdb re-derived calls from the 5' RACE reads in MiXCR, one entry per CDR3 protein. The sample consists of 200,000 to 250,000 distinct CDR3 sequences, approximately 7% of them appearing once. The same specimen was also included in a second study, on yellow fever vaccine responses in identical twins.

The sequenced sample consisted of memory (CD45RO+) T cells sorted from blood. The receptors were sampled from a woman aged 18 to 35 in good health.

This clonotype has more than one count but fewer than ten. This chain links TRBV11-3 with TRBJ2-1; D not certain. The germline CDR1 and CDR2 sequences are SGHNT and YENEEA. Trimming removed 4 bases from V and 6 bases from J, with 16 bases in between. CDR3 length: 15 amino acids. The CDR3 DNA reads as TGTGCCAGCAGCTCGGAGATCCTTTTGGGCAATGAGCAGTTCTTC. It encodes CASSSEILLGNEQFF.

In this sample, this clonotype turned up many times. The chain carries TRBV6-1 and TRBJ1-5; D may be TRBD1 (5 bases). Deletions cut 2 bases from V and 3 bases from J, with 20 bases between. The CDR3 length is 18 residues. Germline assignment: CDR1 MNHNS and CDR2 SASEGT. The CDR3 coding sequence is TGTGCCAGCAGTGAAAATCGGGACGTCCTCCGGGCCAATCAGCCCCAGCATTTT. Translated: CASSENRDVLRANQPQHF.

The sample holds many counts of this clonotype. This chain uses TRBV20-1 with TRBJ1-4; maybe TRBD1 (5 bases). CDR3 size: 14 residues. The germline gives CDR1 DFQATT, CDR2 SNEGSKA (reference sequence). V was clipped by 6 bases and J by 4 bases, with 15 bases between them. CDR3 coding DNA: TGCAGTGCGGGGGTCCCGCGGGTTAATGAAAAACTGTTTTTT. Protein sequence: CSAGVPRVNEKLFF.

This clonotype was found many times. V usage is TRBV6-1 and J usage is TRBJ2-1, with a possible D match to TRBD1 (5 bases). V lost 8 bases and J 10 bases, leaving 12 bases between the germline ends. This CDR3 contains 11 residues. In germline, CDR1 is MNHNS, CDR2 SASEGT. For the CDR3, the DNA is TGTGCCAGCGCCCGAGACAGAGAGCAGTTCTTC. Encoded protein: CASARDREQFF.

This clonotype was seen more than once but under ten times. The chain recombines TRBV7-2 with TRBJ2-7; 9 nucleotides line up with TRBD2. J was trimmed by 7 bases and V by 7 bases; bases with no gene match: 14. Germline V gene data show CDR1 as SGHTA and CDR2 as FQGNSA. The CDR3 loop spans 15 amino acids. Here the CDR3 DNA reads TGTGCCAGCACCTCAACCGCTAGCGGGACTAGAGAGCAGTACTTC. Its translation is CASTSTASGTREQYF.

This clonotype has a count of ten or more. This chain joins TRBV3-1 and TRBJ1-2, with a weak D call TRBD1 (6 bases). Germline CDR1 LGHDT, CDR2 YNNKEL (reference sequence). The CDR3 has 14 residues. V gave up 1 base and J gave up 4 bases, with 10 bases separating them. For the CDR3, the DNA is TGTGCCAGCAGCCAAGGGTTACAGGGCTATGGCTACACCTTC. Encoded protein: CASSQGLQGYGYTF.

This clonotype was counted at least ten times. This chain links TRBV25-1 with TRBJ1-1; tentative D call: TRBD1 (5 bases). Germline CDR1 MGHDK, CDR2 SYGVNS. The CDR3 extends over 14 amino acids. V was shortened by 3 bases and J by 4 bases, with 12 bases between the two germline ends. The CDR3 DNA reads TGTGCCAGCAGTGATGGGCAGGGTGGCACTGAAGCTTTCTTT. This encodes CASSDGQGGTEAFF.

This clonotype was picked up a small number of times. Here the CDR3 DNA reads TGTGCCATCAGTCGTGGGGGAGTCTACGAGCAGTACTTC. Protein: CAISRGGVYEQYF. The chain joins TRBV10-3 to TRBJ2-7; D is perhaps TRBD1 or TRBD2 (5 bases each). Trimming took off 5 bases at V and 3 bases at J, with 11 bases between the two ends. Per the germline V gene, CDR1 is ENHRY and CDR2 is SYGVKD. CDR3 length: 13 residues.

The rearrangement joins TRBV7-8 to TRBJ2-7; 12 positions agree with TRBD2. This CDR3 region has 15 residues. CDR1 and CDR2 from the germline V gene are SGHVS and FQNEAQ. V gave up 0 bases and J gave up 7 bases; unmatched junction bases: 4. Here the CDR3 reads CASSLAIGLAGEQYF. In DNA, the CDR3 is TGTGCCAGCAGCTTAGCGATTGGACTAGCGGGAGAGCAGTACTTC.

This clonotype was counted many times. The gene calls are TRBV7-9 and TRBJ2-7, with 9 bases lining up with TRBD2. The germline V gene has CDR1 SEHNR and CDR2 FQNEAQ (reference sequence). The CDR3 has 16 amino acids. V lost 5 bases to trimming and J lost 0 bases; unmatched junction nucleotides: 8. CDR3 amino acids: CASSGGAGGGSYEQYF. The CDR3 bases are TGTGCCAGCAGCGGGGGAGCGGGGGGCGGCTCCTACGAGCAGTACTTC. Full variable domain (outside the CDR3, taken from reference TRBV7-9 and TRBJ2-7): DTGVSQNPRHKITKRGQNVTFRCDPISEHNRLYWYRQTLGQGPEFLTYFQNEAQLEKSRLLSDRFSAERPKGSFSTLEIQRTEQGDSAMYLCASSGGAGGGSYEQYFGPGTRLTVT.

This clonotype was counted at least ten times. J is TRBJ1-4 and V is TRBV29-1, with D perhaps TRBD1 (5 bases). V lost 4 bases, J lost 5 bases, and 14 bases lay in between. The CDR3 covers 14 residues. Germline V gene lookup returns CDR1 SQVTM and CDR2 ANQGSEA. CDR3 region: CSVAKGKANEKLFF. In DNA, the CDR3 is TGCAGCGTTGCAAAGGGGAAGGCCAATGAAAAACTGTTTTTT.

The table lists this clonotype with many counts. The rearrangement joins TRBV5-1 to TRBJ1-4, with D maybe TRBD1 (6 bases). In germline, CDR1 is SGHRS, CDR2 YFSETQ. This CDR3 has 17 residues. Trimming removed 0 bases at V and 4 bases at J, with 16 bases between. The CDR3 nucleotides read TGCGCCAGCAGCTTGGGATCCGGGACACGCTATAATGAAAAACTGTTTTTT. Its protein is CASSLGSGTRYNEKLFF.

This clonotype was recorded at least ten times. This rearrangement joins TRBV4-1 to TRBJ1-6, with no clear D. The germline V gene has CDR1 MGHRA and CDR2 YSYEKL. Trimming stripped 3 bases from V and 4 bases from J, with 16 bases between. This CDR3 contains 17 residues. The CDR3 region is CASSHKGSTEYNSPLHF. CDR3 DNA: TGCGCCAGCAGCCACAAGGGTAGCACGGAATATAATTCACCCCTCCACTTT.

In this sample, this clonotype turned up a few times. The CDR3 nucleotides are TGTGCCAGCAGCCGGGGAGACTCTGGGGCCAACGTCCTGACTTTC. Translating gives CASSRGDSGANVLTF. This chain connects TRBV5-5 to TRBJ2-6; the D gene is possibly TRBD2 (5 bases). The CDR3 is 15 residues long. The V end lost 4 bases, the J end lost 0 bases, and 8 bases lay between the germline ends. Germline V CDR1 and CDR2: SGHKS, YYEKEE (reference sequence).

This chain's CDR3 is CASSPTSGRAEEYF. The DNA of the CDR3 is TGTGCCAGCTCACCGACTAGCGGGAGGGCCGAGGAGTATTTT. This rearrangement joins TRBV18 to TRBJ2-3, with TRBD2 matching 14 bases. The J segment lost 13 bases and the V segment lost 3 bases, leaving 6 bases of the junction unmatched. The germline V gene encodes CDR1 KGHSH and CDR2 LQKENI. CDR3 length: 14 amino acids.

This clonotype was counted at least ten times. The chain joins TRBV4-2 to TRBJ2-2; D not resolved. This CDR3 region has 14 residues. The germline V gene encodes CDR1 LGHNA and CDR2 YNFKEQ. Between the trimmed V and J ends, which lost 0 bases and 1 base, there was a span of 3 bases. DNA of the CDR3: TGTGCCAGCAGCCAAGAAGGGAACACCGGGGAGCTGTTTTTT. Protein sequence: CASSQEGNTGELFF.

The J gene is TRBJ2-5, the V gene TRBV28, with a tentative D call TRBD2 (7 bases). The CDR3 spans 12 residues. Germline V gene data show CDR1 as MDHEN and CDR2 as SYDVKM. Trimming left V 7 bases short and J 9 bases short, with 15 bases between. CDR3 in amino acids: CASTRQGRAQYF. CDR3 coding DNA: TGTGCCAGCACCCGGCAGGGGAGGGCCCAGTACTTC.

This clonotype was counted many times. The V and J genes are TRBV12-3 or TRBV12-4 and TRBJ2-2; the match to TRBD2 covers 8 bases. CDR3 size: 15 residues. V trimming: 6 bases; J trimming: 0 bases; junction bases outside the gene matches: 3. The CDR3: CASSPGLANTGELFF. CDR3 bases: TGTGCCAGCAGCCCGGGACTAGCGAACACCGGGGAGCTGTTTTTT.

At least ten counts were recorded for this clonotype. The V call is TRBV5-1, the J call TRBJ2-5; no definite D call. There are 12 residues in the CDR3. Germline CDR1 reads SGHRS; CDR2 reads YFSETQ. V lost 4 bases, J lost 2 bases, and 6 bases lay in between. The CDR3 loop reads CASSLEQETQYF. DNA of the CDR3: TGCGCCAGCAGCCTGGAGCAAGAGACCCAGTACTTC.

This clonotype was counted many times. This rearrangement joins TRBV5-6 to TRBJ1-4, with D maybe TRBD1 (5 bases). The CDR3 totals 14 residues. V lost 4 bases to trimming and J lost 7 bases, with 14 bases between them. Germline V gene data show CDR1 as SGHDT and CDR2 as YYEEEE. The CDR3 here is CASSRDQRAEKLFF. DNA for the CDR3: TGTGCCAGCAGCCGGGACCAGCGGGCTGAAAAACTGTTTTTT. The full variable domain, with the rest looked up from reference TRBV5-6 and TRBJ1-4, is DAGVTQSPTHLIKTRGQQVTLRCSPKSGHDTVSWYQQALGQGPQFIFQYYEEEERQRGNFPDRFSGHQFPNYSSELNVNALLLGDSALYLCASSRDQRAEKLFFGSGTQLSVL.

The V gene is TRBV14, the J gene TRBJ1-2, with D tentatively TRBD1 (6 bases). The CDR3 consists of 14 residues. Germline values: CDR1 SGHDN, CDR2 FVKESK. Trimming pared 2 bases from V and 4 bases from J, leaving 11 bases between. CDR3 sequence reads: CASSQSGQTYGYTF. The DNA for the CDR3 is TGTGCCAGCAGCCAATCCGGACAGACCTATGGCTACACCTTC.

This clonotype has a handful of counts. V gene TRBV10-2 combines with J gene TRBJ1-5; perhaps TRBD1 as D (5 bases). In germline, CDR1 is WSHSY, CDR2 SAAADI. Trimming removed 10 bases at V and 1 base at J, with 14 bases between. The CDR3 is 14 residues long. This CDR3 reads CATNSQGSNQPQHF. CDR3 sequence (DNA): TGCGCCACCAATTCCCAGGGAAGCAATCAGCCCCAGCATTTT.

The V gene is TRBV6-1, the J gene TRBJ1-2, with TRBD1 as a possible D gene (6 bases). Deletions cut 8 bases from V and 8 bases from J, with 12 bases between. Germline lookup yields CDR1 MNHNS and CDR2 SASEGT. This CDR3 comprises 11 residues. The CDR3 DNA reads as TGTGCCAGCTGGGGGGGCGAGGGCTACACCTTC. Translation gives CASWGGEGYTF.

This clonotype was picked up a small number of times. This chain links TRBV27 with TRBJ1-2, with D unclear. V gave up 2 bases and J gave up 4 bases, with 11 bases separating them. Looked up from germline, CDR1 is MNHEY and CDR2 is SMNVEV (reference sequence). This CDR3 is 14 amino acids long. The CDR3 spells CASSLKGLGYGYTF. Written as DNA, the CDR3 is TGTGCCAGCAGTTTAAAAGGGCTTGGCTATGGCTACACCTTC.

The chain combines TRBV15 with TRBJ2-1, with a possible D match to TRBD2 (5 bases). This CDR3 spans 14 amino acids. V was shortened by 4 bases and J by 3 bases, with 10 bases between the two germline ends. In germline, CDR1 is LNHNV, CDR2 YYDKDF (reference sequence). The DNA for the CDR3 is TGTGCCACCAGCAAAGGACGGGACTACAATGAGCAGTTCTTC. Amino acid sequence: CATSKGRDYNEQFF.

The CDR3 loop is CASSSATGGLLYNEQFF. The CDR3 DNA reads as TGTGCCAGCAGCTCCGCCACAGGGGGACTACTCTACAATGAGCAGTTCTTC. The chain employs TRBV6-2 or TRBV6-3 and TRBJ2-1, with D perhaps TRBD1 (8 bases). In germline, CDR1 is MNHEY, CDR2 SVGEGT. Trimming stripped 6 bases from V and 3 bases from J, with 21 bases between. This CDR3 has 17 residues.

There are a few counts of this clonotype. The V and J genes are TRBV7-2 and TRBJ2-7, with a possible D match to TRBD2 (7 bases). With 1 base removed from V and 6 bases from J, the gap between germline ends came to 13 bases. CDR1 and CDR2 (germline): SGHTA, FQGNSA. There are 14 residues in the CDR3. This chain's CDR3 is CASSLEGGAGEQYV. The CDR3, as DNA: TGTGCCAGCAGCTTAGAAGGGGGGGCTGGCGAGCAGTACGTC.

This clonotype has only a few counts. The chain uses TRBV5-1 and TRBJ2-3; 7 nucleotides align to TRBD1. This CDR3 has 15 residues. Germline CDR1 and CDR2: SGHRS and YFSETQ. Trimming at V came to 4 bases and at J to 2 bases, leaving 7 bases not matched to a gene. CDR3 in DNA: TGCGCCAGCAGCAAAGACAGGGTTCTCACAGATACGCAGTATTTT. This encodes CASSKDRVLTDTQYF. Supplemented by reference TRBV5-1 and TRBJ2-3, the full variable domain reads KAGVTQTPRYLIKTRGQQVTLSCSPISGHRSVSWYQQTPGQGLQFLFEYFSETQRNKGNFPGRFSGRQFSNSRSEMNVSTLELGDSALYLCASSKDRVLTDTQYFGPGTRLTVL.